Below, 8 T cell receptor beta chains from the same sample are listed, as sequenced in a study of T-cell reconstitution after alpha-beta-depleted transplantation in children (dated by TCRdb to 2015 to 2016). Explained via the paper, the treatment or condition label denotes: allogeneic hematopoietic cell transplantation with graft depleted of TCRalphabeta T cells and CD19 B cells. Libraries were made using PCR. The sequencer was an Illumina HiSeq 2500. To normalize quantification of the TCRbeta repertoire, the TCR libraries were built with molecular barcoding that relied on unique molecular identifiers. Clones were called with MiXCR by TCRdb after fastp trimmed the public reads at Q25, and only in-frame beta chains were retained. One record per CDR3 amino acid sequence lists the most common genes and DNA. The sample table holds 900,000 or so distinct CDR3 sequences, of which approximately 15% were seen once. The ten largest clones represent approximately 4.5% of the sample.

Source: PBMCs, mostly from graft donor cells, taken 360 days after TCRalphabeta/CD19-depleted stem cell transplant. The receptors were gathered from a male patient younger than 18 who had a stem cell transplant for acute lymphoblastic leukemia, so the T cells may come from the graft donor.

The rearrangement links TRBV6-2 or TRBV6-3 to TRBJ1-1; tentative D call: TRBD1 (6 bases). This CDR3 has 14 residues. The germline gives CDR1 MNHEY, CDR2 SVGEGT. V shed 2 bases and J shed 3 bases, with 10 bases lying between them. The chain's CDR3 is CASSYVYRDTEAFF. In nucleotides, the CDR3 is TGTGCCAGCAGTTACGTTTACAGGGACACTGAAGCTTTCTTT.

This clonotype showed up just a few times. The chain carries TRBV7-9 and TRBJ2-7; 8 positions agree with TRBD2. V shed 5 bases, J shed 4 bases, and the junction held 7 bases outside the gene matches. The CDR3 covers 14 residues. Germline loops: CDR1 SEHNR, CDR2 FQNEAQ (reference sequence). The CDR3 sequence is CASSPQRESYEQYF. The CDR3 DNA reads TGTGCCAGCAGCCCTCAGCGGGAGTCTTACGAGCAGTACTTC.

On this clonotype itself: A clone one base away is much larger, so this may be a read error. This chain links TRBV12-3 or TRBV12-4 with TRBJ2-2; D is unclear. V was pared by 5 bases and J by 2 bases, with 6 bases between. The CDR3 totals 13 residues. For the CDR3, the DNA is TGTGCCAGCAGTGCCCATAACACCGGGGAGCTGTTTTTT. Translating gives CASSAHNTGELFF.

This clonotype was counted a few times. CDR3 bases: TGTGCCAGCAGTCCGACTAGCGGGTGGGGGTGGGAGACCCAGTACTTC. Amino acid sequence: CASSPTSGWGWETQYF. The chain combines TRBV12-3 or TRBV12-4 with TRBJ2-5; 10 bases are a match to TRBD2. V lost 5 bases and J lost 5; bases outside the gene matches: 11. CDR3 size: 16 residues.

In this sample, this clonotype turned up a few times. The rearrangement uses TRBV7-2 and TRBJ2-5, with 13 bases fitting TRBD2. Looked up from germline, CDR1 is SGHTA and CDR2 is FQGNSA. J gave up 7 bases and V 5 bases, and 1 base lay outside the gene matches. The CDR3 totals 13 residues. In DNA, the CDR3 is TGTGCCAGCAGCCGACTAGCGGGGGGGACCCAGTACTTC. It yields the protein CASSRLAGGTQYF.

The rearrangement links TRBV5-1 to TRBJ2-2; a weak D match, TRBD2 (6 bases). The germline gives CDR1 SGHRS, CDR2 YFSETQ. V lost 4 bases and J lost 6, with 13 bases in between. The CDR3 contains 14 residues. The CDR3 loop reads CASSPGSGAGELFF. CDR3 DNA sequence: TGCGCCAGCAGCCCTGGGTCGGGGGCCGGGGAGCTGTTTTTT.

The chain joins TRBV7-9 to TRBJ1-5, with 7 bases fitting TRBD1. V gave up 1 base and J gave up 0 bases; unmatched junction bases: 9. Germline CDR1 SEHNR, CDR2 FQNEAQ (reference sequence). This CDR3 has 18 amino acids. The CDR3: CASSLVRGQKVSNQPQHF. For the CDR3, the DNA is TGTGCCAGCAGCTTAGTCCGGGGACAGAAAGTTAGCAATCAGCCCCAGCATTTT.

This rearrangement joins TRBV10-3 to TRBJ2-7; 8 positions agree with TRBD1. The CDR3 has 15 residues. CDR1 and CDR2 (germline): ENHRY, SYGVKD. The V gene end was trimmed by 6 bases and the J gene end by 2 bases; junction bases not matched to a gene: 9. For the CDR3, the DNA is TGTGCCATCAGCGACCGGGACAGGAGCACCTACGAGCAGTACTTC. Protein: CAISDRDRSTYEQYF.